These 12 T cell receptor beta chains share one sample of origin, sequenced in a study of CD8 T cells in acute hepatitis C reinfection. Clones were read by immunoSEQ multiplex PCR, and TCRdb kept only the in-frame ones, dropping some. The sample shows about 38,000 clones, around 85% of them seen only once. Regarding time point: naive CD8 control sorted from an acute-time-point sample. Sequenced material: naive CD8+ T cells from PBMCs. Source of these receptors: a woman aged 18-29 years who spontaneously cleared hepatitis C infection.

This clone has just one count. The CDR3 nucleotides are TGTGCCAGCAGCCCGGAGGACAGGGCGAACACTGAAGCTTTCTTT. It encodes CASSPEDRANTEAFF. The gene calls are TRBV13 and TRBJ1-1; 8 nucleotides line up with TRBD1. Germline values: CDR1 PRHDT, CDR2 FYEKMQ (reference sequence). The CDR3 totals 15 residues. Trimming took 5 bases from V and 1 from J; bases not matched to a gene: 6.

The chain has TRBV19 and TRBJ2-7; D may be TRBD2 (6 bases). Trimming left V 5 bases short and J 4 bases short, with 21 bases between. Per germline, CDR1 LNHDA and CDR2 SQIVND (reference sequence). CDR3 length: 16 residues. The CDR3 sequence is CASSPDEDYFRYEQYF. Written as DNA, the CDR3 is TGTGCCAGTAGTCCAGACGAGGACTATTTTAGGTACGAGCAGTACTTC.

The genes are TRBV11-3 and TRBJ2-7, with 11 bases aligning to TRBD2. Trimming cost V 5 bases and J 6 bases; bases outside gene matches: 6. Germline CDR1 and CDR2: SGHNT and YENEEA. The CDR3 loop spans 14 amino acids. DNA for the CDR3: TGTGCCAGCAGCCACGGGACTAGCGGTTCCGAGCAGTACTTC. This encodes CASSHGTSGSEQYF. Together with reference TRBV11-3 and TRBJ2-7, the CDR3 gives the full variable domain: EAGVVQSPRYKIIEKKQPVAFWCNPISGHNTLYWYLQNLGQGPELLIRYENEEAVDDSQLPKDRFSAERLKGVDSTLKIQPAELGDSAVYLCASSHGTSGSEQYFGPGTRLTVT.

The rearrangement joins TRBV4-1 to TRBJ2-7; 7 bases agree with TRBD2. The V gene end was trimmed by 4 bases and the J gene end by 0 bases; junction bases not matched to a gene: 6. The length of the CDR3 is 15 residues. From germline, CDR1 is MGHRA and CDR2 YSYEKL. The CDR3: CASSLLLAASYEQYF. CDR3 nucleotide sequence: TGCGCCAGCAGCCTCCTGCTAGCGGCCTCCTACGAGCAGTACTTC.

This clone turned up a few times. V and J are TRBV5-1 and TRBJ2-1; D perhaps matches TRBD2 (6 bases). The germline V gene has CDR1 SGHRS and CDR2 YFSETQ. The CDR3 covers 15 residues. V was cut by 4 bases and J by 8 bases, with 19 bases left in between. The CDR3 reads CASSQMVAVNDEQFF. CDR3 DNA: TGCGCCAGCAGCCAGATGGTAGCGGTAAACGATGAGCAGTTCTTC.

The chain recombines TRBV7-9 with TRBJ2-2; weak D call: TRBD1 (6 bases). The length of the CDR3 is 18 residues. Germline CDR1 reads SEHNR; CDR2 reads FQNEAQ (reference sequence). Trimming removed 4 bases at V and 1 base at J, with 19 bases between. The chain's CDR3 is CASSSTTKTGLNTGELFF. DNA of the CDR3: TGTGCCAGCAGCTCGACCACCAAGACAGGTTTGAACACCGGGGAGCTGTTTTTT.

The rearrangement joins TRBV6-5 to TRBJ2-1, with D perhaps TRBD1 or TRBD2 (5 bases each). Germline V gene data show CDR1 as MNHEY and CDR2 as SVGAGI. V lost 2 bases to trimming and J lost 5 bases, with 16 bases between them. The CDR3 spans 16 residues. The CDR3 sequence: CASSYPGRLGHNEQFF. The CDR3 nucleotides read TGTGCCAGCAGTTACCCGGGGCGCCTTGGTCACAATGAGCAGTTCTTC.

The chain has TRBV9 and TRBJ1-4; no firm D call. CDR1 is SGDLS and CDR2 is YYNGEE in the germline V gene. Trimming took off 3 bases at V and 6 bases at J, with 15 bases between the two ends. This CDR3 is 15 amino acids long. The CDR3: CASSEEGSIYEKLFF. The CDR3 DNA sequence: TGTGCCAGCAGCGAGGAGGGATCTATTTATGAAAAACTGTTTTTT.

This chain connects TRBV11-2 to TRBJ2-3, with 7 bases that match TRBD1. Unmatched junction bases numbered 12, after V lost 5 bases and J lost 1 base. The germline V gene encodes CDR1 SGHAT and CDR2 FQNNGV. This CDR3 is built from 17 residues. CDR3 coding DNA: TGTGCCAGCAGCGCCCATGTCGGGCAGGGGGGCACAGATACGCAGTATTTT. It specifies CASSAHVGQGGTDTQYF.

The chain recombines TRBV13 with TRBJ2-7, with no clear D. The V and J ends lost 0 bases and 7 bases respectively, with 13 bases between them. Germline loops: CDR1 PRHDT, CDR2 FYEKMQ (reference sequence). The CDR3 is 14 residues long. For the CDR3, the DNA is TGTGCCAGCAGCTTAGGGAATACAAGGGAAGAGCAGTACTTC. Amino acids: CASSLGNTREEQYF.

V is TRBV5-1 and J is TRBJ2-7, with 10 bases aligning to TRBD2. J lost 3 bases, V lost 1 base, and 1 base had no gene match. The CDR3 is 14 amino acids. The germline gives CDR1 SGHRS, CDR2 YFSETQ. The CDR3 sequence is CASSLTSGNYEQYF. The CDR3 DNA follows: TGCGCCAGCAGCTTGACTAGCGGGAACTACGAGCAGTACTTC.

In nucleotides, the CDR3 is TGTGCCAGCAGTGTCCTAGCGGTAGGGTACAATGAGCAGTTCTTC. Translated, it gives CASSVLAVGYNEQFF. J is TRBJ2-1 and V is TRBV13, with TRBD2 matching 7 bases. J gave up 4 bases and V 6 bases, and 9 bases lay outside the gene matches. The CDR3 spans 15 residues. Germline CDR1 PRHDT, CDR2 FYEKMQ (reference sequence). The variable domain in full, completed from reference TRBV13 and TRBJ2-1, reads AAGVIQSPRHLIKEKRETATLKCYPIPRHDTVYWYQQGPGQDPQFLISFYEKMQSDKGSIPDRFSAQQFSDYHSELNMSSLELGDSALYFCASSVLAVGYNEQFFGPGTRLTVL.